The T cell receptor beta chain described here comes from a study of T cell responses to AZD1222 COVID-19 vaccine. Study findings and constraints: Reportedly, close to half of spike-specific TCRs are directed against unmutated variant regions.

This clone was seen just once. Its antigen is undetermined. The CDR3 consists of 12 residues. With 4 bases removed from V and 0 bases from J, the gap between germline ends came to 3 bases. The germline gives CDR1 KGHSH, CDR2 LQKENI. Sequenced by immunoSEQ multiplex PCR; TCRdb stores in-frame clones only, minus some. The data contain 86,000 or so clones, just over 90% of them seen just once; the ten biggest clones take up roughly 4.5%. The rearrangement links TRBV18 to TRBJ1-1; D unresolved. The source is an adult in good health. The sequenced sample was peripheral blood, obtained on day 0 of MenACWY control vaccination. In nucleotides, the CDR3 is TGTGCCAGCTCACGCTTGAACACTGAAGCTTTCTTT. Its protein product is CASSRLNTEAFF.